This T cell receptor (beta chain) was obtained from a study of shared clonotypes between healthy human individuals (dated by TCRdb to the early 2020s). Context from the whole study: A few men and a couple of women, aged 18 to 49 years, made up the cohort. For each donor, CD4 naive and CD4 memory were each run on three plates, CD8 naive on two plates, and CD8 memory on one plate. Blood TCR repertoires of several healthy adults were deeply sequenced to estimate repertoire size and the extent of clonotype sharing between individuals. Different laboratories and diverse techniques were used to prepare libraries and sequence TCR repertoires, to increase sequencing depth and limit assay-specific biases. Between about 0.85 and 9.5 billion PBMCs per donor were obtained by leukapheresis. The investigation overall reported the following: Sampling was limited to blood, and TCR repertoires in tissue likely differ from TCR repertoires in blood. Across a few donors, roughly 5% of naive CD4, more than 3% of naive CD8, 2.3% of memory CD4, and approximately 0.4% of memory CD8 clonotypes were shared. Larger estimated clonotype richness was generally found for naive subsets than for memory subsets. Compared with non-shared clonotypes, the clonotypes found in all four sorted-subset donors had higher generation probabilities. Because the study included a small number of donors, the genetic and exposure-history diversity represented was limited. Rarefaction of sorted-subset datasets indicated incomplete sequencing despite the large sequencing depth. Based on pairwise subsampling, the degree of clonotype sharing among donors was expected to be affected by sequencing depth.

The donors were healthy, HIV-negative adults with no recently reported acute infections or vaccinations. Every donor was a Caucasian adult living in Nashville, Tennessee, USA. CD4+ T cells were enriched by magnetic negative selection, after which naive cells were positively selected on CD45RA and the negative fraction was taken as the memory subset. Blood was collected by leukapheresis, and PBMCs were isolated by Ficoll-Histopaque density gradient centrifugation and then cryopreserved in liquid nitrogen vapor phase. Analytical flow cytometry was used to check the purity and quantity of every magnetically sorted T cell population. Genomic DNA was isolated from each sorted fraction and quantified by UV absorbance on a Nanodrop 2000c. Using the deep immunoSEQ assay, multiplex PCR amplified TCR CDR3 regions from genomic DNA. For each cell subset, the extracted genomic DNA was distributed evenly across all wells of several immunoSEQ 96-well plates, and each plate served as one replicate. For sorted subsets, around 0.2 ug genomic DNA, equal to 30,000 or so T cell genomes, was loaded into each replicate PCR. Purified libraries were measured with a Qubit 3.0 fluorometer, size-checked on a Bioanalyzer 2100, and measured again with the KAPA Library Quantification kit. Each immunoSEQ 96-well plate was sequenced on its own single-read 150-cycle Illumina NextSeq 550 flow cell. On the study's bioinformatics: Because the immunoSEQ output included only junctional sequences and no quality scores, the filtering could not be the same as the filtering used for full-length reads. Sequences were annotated with PyIR, a Python wrapper for IgBLAST v1.9, and V/J genes and CDR3 were assigned using IMGT germline references. Reads were filtered out if the reads had weak V/J assignments (E-value above 1e-6), no CDR3, stop codons, out-of-frame junctions, or ambiguous translated residues. V3J clonotypes were defined as sequences sharing an identical inferred V gene, J gene, and CDR3 amino acid sequence. Percentage overlap between repertoires was calculated by dividing the number of shared unique clonotypes by the size of the smaller repertoire. Richness of each repertoire was evaluated using RTK rarefaction, the Chao1 estimator, and Recon v2.1 estimates of unobserved clonotypes. Generation probabilities for all TCRbeta clonotypes obtained by the gDNA method from a few donors were computed using OLGA. The immuneACCESS repertoire file appears here via TCRdb, limited to in-frame rearrangements. These files lack a portion of the clones; in checked studies, under half of the deficit traces to unresolved V genes, and the cause of the others is not known. V and J calls and clone size are those listed in that table; D and trimming were worked out from the DNA. For this sample there are about 2.3 million clones; over 85% appear just once. 0.35% to 0.5% of the sample belongs to the ten largest clones.

Taken from cysteine to phenylalanine, the CDR3 has 13 residues. Only the CDR3 DNA stays, 39 bases, in frame from base 1. Compared with germline, V lacks 10 bases and J lacks 2 bases; bases without a gene match: 6. The germline V gene supplies CDR1 ENHRY and CDR2 SYGVKD. Remarks on this clone: The antigen this receptor binds is unknown. The input lacks base qualities; no much larger clone sits a single base away. Other DNA sequences in this specimen translate into the identical CDR3.

The receptor was derived from a man aged 18 to 30 in good health. Some clones in this sample may be carry-over from other donors' samples. The sequence is built from TRBV10-3 and TRBJ1-1, and 8 junctional nucleotides match TRBD1. Sequenced input: naive CD4+ T cells from PBMCs. In the paper's terms, the cell subset or site label means: CD45RA+ positively selected. The CDR3 reads as follows: CATEGQGNTEAFF. The DNA sequence is given as TGTGCCACCGAAGGACAGGGTAACACTGAAGCTTTCTTT.